This entry lists 14 T cell receptor beta chains sequenced from one sample in a study of cytomegalovirus exposure and HLA in healthy donors. TCRdb keeps only in-frame clones here, not all; method: immunoSEQ multiplex PCR. The sample carries 45,000 to 65,000 clones, roughly 89% recorded once. Input material: PBMCs. These receptors were obtained from a woman aged 18-29 years in good health and CMV-seropositive.

The rearrangement links TRBV6-6 to TRBJ1-1; a weak D match, TRBD1 (6 bases). Germline CDR1 and CDR2: MNHNY and SVGAGI (reference sequence). This CDR3 contains 12 residues. V shed 5 bases and J shed 8 bases, with 12 bases lying between them. In DNA, the CDR3 is TGTGCCAGCAGTACGCCGGACAGAGAAGCTTTCTTT. Amino acid sequence: CASSTPDREAFF.

The chain has TRBV5-1 and TRBJ2-2, with 7 bases aligning to TRBD1. CDR1 and CDR2 (germline): SGHRS, YFSETQ. The ends lost 0 bases at V and 4 bases at J; junction bases unmatched: 6. This CDR3 comprises 16 residues. The CDR3 coding sequence is TGCGCCAGCAGCTTGGGGACAGGTTCTCTCACCGGGGAGCTGTTTTTT. Translating it yields CASSLGTGSLTGELFF.

A single count supports this clone. The J gene is TRBJ2-2, the V gene TRBV30; maybe TRBD1 (6 bases). Germline CDR1 GTSNPN, CDR2 SVGIG (reference sequence). The CDR3 is made up of 14 amino acids. Trimming removed 6 bases at V and 2 bases at J, with 13 bases between. CDR3 sequence reads: CACVKGTNTGELFF. The CDR3 nucleotides are TGTGCCTGTGTTAAGGGGACAAACACCGGGGAGCTGTTTTTT.

The chain couples TRBV5-1 to TRBJ2-7, with TRBD1 matching 7 bases. Germline V gives CDR1 SGHRS, CDR2 YFSETQ. V shed 1 base, J shed 2 bases, and the junction held 6 bases outside the gene matches. The CDR3 covers 15 residues. This CDR3 is CASSLSLDRAYEQYF. As DNA, the CDR3 is TGCGCCAGCAGCTTGAGTCTTGACAGGGCCTACGAGCAGTACTTC.

This rearrangement joins TRBV30 to TRBJ1-3, with D unresolved. CDR1 and CDR2 (germline): GTSNPN, SVGIG (reference sequence). CDR3 length: 14 amino acids. Between the trimmed V and J ends, which lost 2 bases and 0 bases, there was a span of 8 bases. The CDR3 DNA sequence: TGTGCCTGGAGTCTCGGTTCCTCTGGAAACACCATATATTTT. Its translation: CAWSLGSSGNTIYF.

The J gene is TRBJ2-2, the V gene TRBV18; D is perhaps TRBD1 (6 bases). Trimming removed 0 bases at V and 0 bases at J, with 26 bases between. There are 22 residues in the CDR3. Germline V gene data show CDR1 as KGHSH and CDR2 as LQKENI. CDR3 sequence reads: CASSPPWVRQDIDRPNTGELFF. For the CDR3, the DNA is TGTGCCAGCTCACCACCGTGGGTCCGACAGGACATTGACCGACCGAACACCGGGGAGCTGTTTTTT.

CDR3 loop: CASSQEAFRANSPLHF. The CDR3 bases are TGCGCCAGCAGCCAAGAAGCCTTCAGGGCCAATTCACCCCTCCACTTT. J is TRBJ1-6 and V is TRBV4-1, with D possibly being TRBD1 (5 bases). This CDR3 region has 16 residues. Germline loops: CDR1 MGHRA, CDR2 YSYEKL. Trimming took off 0 bases at V and 7 bases at J, with 13 bases between the two ends.

This clone was counted a single time. The chain joins TRBV7-2 to TRBJ2-1; 7 bases fit TRBD2. The J segment lost 14 bases and the V segment lost 1 base, leaving 2 bases of the junction unmatched. Germline V CDR1 and CDR2: SGHTA, FQGNSA. CDR3 length: 11 residues. This chain's CDR3 is CASSLVGTKFF. The CDR3 DNA reads TGTGCCAGCAGCTTAGTCGGGACTAAGTTCTTC.

This chain uses TRBV7-9 with TRBJ2-3, with TRBD1 identical over 7 bases. Looked up from germline, CDR1 is SEHNR and CDR2 is FQNEAQ (reference sequence). The CDR3 consists of 15 residues. V lost 1 base to trimming and J lost 1 base; unmatched junction nucleotides: 2. The CDR3 loop reads CASSLDGTGTDTQYF. Written as DNA, the CDR3 is TGTGCCAGCAGCTTAGACGGGACAGGCACAGATACGCAGTATTTT.

This clone was seen a few times. V usage is TRBV6-4 and J usage is TRBJ1-2, with TRBD1 as a possible D gene (5 bases). The CDR3 spans 15 residues. V shed 2 bases and J shed 6 bases, with 16 bases lying between them. The germline V gene encodes CDR1 MRHNA and CDR2 SNTAGT. CDR3 coding DNA: TGTGCCAGCAGTGACCCGGAGGGGCCGGGGGATGGCTACACCTTC. Residues: CASSDPEGPGDGYTF.

This clone was found once. V usage is TRBV7-3 and J usage is TRBJ2-1; D may be TRBD2 (5 bases). The germline CDR1 and CDR2 sequences are SGHTA and FQGTGA. The germline V and J ends were trimmed by 5 bases and 0 bases, with 17 bases remaining between them. CDR3 length: 17 amino acids. The CDR3 DNA reads as TGTGCCAGCAGCCCTTACCCGGGGTATTCCTCCTACAATGAGCAGTTCTTC. Protein: CASSPYPGYSSYNEQFF.

The V call is TRBV4-3, the J call TRBJ1-6, with 11 positions matching TRBD1. Germline V lookup: CDR1 LGHNA, CDR2 YSLEER. V shed 0 bases, J shed 7 bases, and the junction held 5 bases outside the gene matches. The length of the CDR3 is 17 residues. The CDR3 nucleotides are TGCGCCAGCAGCCAAGAACTCGGGGACAGGGGGAATTCACCCCTCCACTTT. Translating it yields CASSQELGDRGNSPLHF.

This chain's CDR3 is CATSSPTGTGGLNEQFF. The CDR3 DNA follows: TGTGCCACCAGCAGCCCTACCGGGACAGGGGGCCTTAATGAGCAGTTCTTC. The rearrangement joins TRBV15 to TRBJ2-1, with 12 bases that match TRBD1. The CDR3 consists of 17 residues. Germline loops: CDR1 LNHNV, CDR2 YYDKDF (reference sequence). With V trimmed by 3 bases and J by 7 bases, 10 bases remained unmatched.

This chain connects TRBV6-5 to TRBJ2-7; 7 positions agree with TRBD1. Germline CDR1 reads MNHEY; CDR2 reads SVGAGI. The CDR3 runs to 13 residues. The V and J ends lost 2 bases and 3 bases, in that order; junction bases with no gene match: 1. CDR3 amino acids: CASSYDRDYEQYF. CDR3 DNA sequence: TGTGCCAGCAGTTACGACAGGGACTACGAGCAGTACTTC.